This TCR beta chain was sequenced for a study of T cells in Graves' hyperthyroidism and ophthalmopathy. Study at large: Upon initial diagnosis and before any treatment, peripheral blood was collected. Study conclusions and caveats: Separation of ophthalmopathy from stable hyperthyroidism was achieved by a 13 V-J model.

Amplification of TCR beta CDR3 regions used RNA as the template. With the HTBI primer set, the TCR CDR3 went through a first round of RT-PCR. MiXCR was run by TCRdb on the multiplex PCR reads, yielding one entry per CDR3 protein. The sample has 40,000 to 60,000 distinct CDR3 sequences; over 40% are singletons. The CDR3 covers 15 residues. CDR1 is SGHTA and CDR2 is FQGNSA in the germline V gene. After removal of 5 bases from V and 3 bases from J, the junction contained 6 bases not matched to a gene. At least ten counts were recorded for this clonotype. The antigen is undetermined. The source of this sequence is a woman between 50 and 59 years old with Graves' ophthalmopathy. Sequences were obtained from blood. The rearrangement uses TRBV7-2 and TRBJ2-7; 11 bases are shared with TRBD1. The chain's CDR3 is CASSAGQGVYYEQYF. CDR3 coding DNA: TGTGCCAGCAGCGCGGGACAGGGGGTTTACTACGAGCAGTACTTC.